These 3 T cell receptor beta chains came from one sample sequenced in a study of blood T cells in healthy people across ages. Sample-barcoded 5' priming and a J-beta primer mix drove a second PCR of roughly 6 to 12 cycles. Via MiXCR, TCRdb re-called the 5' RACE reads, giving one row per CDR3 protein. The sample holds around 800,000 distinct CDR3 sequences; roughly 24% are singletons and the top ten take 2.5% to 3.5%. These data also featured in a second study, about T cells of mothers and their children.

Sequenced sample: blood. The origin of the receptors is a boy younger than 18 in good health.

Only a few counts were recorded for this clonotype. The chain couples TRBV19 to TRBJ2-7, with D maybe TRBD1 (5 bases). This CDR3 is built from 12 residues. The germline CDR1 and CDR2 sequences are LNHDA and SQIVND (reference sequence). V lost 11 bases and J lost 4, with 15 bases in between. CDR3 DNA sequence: TGTGCCTCCAGGGCGCCTCGATACGAGCAGTACTTC. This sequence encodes CASRAPRYEQYF.

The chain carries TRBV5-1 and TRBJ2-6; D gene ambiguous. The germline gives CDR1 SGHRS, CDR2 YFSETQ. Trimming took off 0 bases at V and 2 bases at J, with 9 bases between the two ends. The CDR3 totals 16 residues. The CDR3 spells CASSLELGAGANVLTF. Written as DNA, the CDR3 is TGCGCCAGCAGCTTGGAACTGGGTGCTGGGGCCAACGTCCTGACTTTC.

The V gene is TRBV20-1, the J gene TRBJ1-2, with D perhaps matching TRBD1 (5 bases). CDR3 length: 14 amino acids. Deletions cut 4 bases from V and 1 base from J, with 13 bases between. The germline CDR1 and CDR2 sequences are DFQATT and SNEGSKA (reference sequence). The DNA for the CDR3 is TGCAGTGCTACCCGGGCAGGGTTTAACTATGGCTACACCTTC. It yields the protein CSATRAGFNYGYTF.